This T cell receptor beta chain was captured by sequencing in a study of PD-L1 blockade in urothelial cancer. The assay was immunoSEQ multiplex PCR, and TCRdb's table has in-frame clones only and misses some. The table includes 35,000 to 40,000 clones, approximately 80% detected once. The time point was: pretreatment peripheral blood. Germline assignment: CDR1 LGHNA and CDR2 YNFKEQ. After removal of 8 bases from V and 6 bases from J, the junction contained 6 bases not matched to a gene. This CDR3 has 14 amino acids. The source is a man between 60 and 70 years old with urothelial cancer. V gene TRBV4-2 combines with J gene TRBJ2-2, with 10 bases identical to TRBD2. Here the sequenced sample was PBMCs, taken around atezolizumab (anti-PD-L1) treatment. CDR3 residues: CASRISGGPGELFF. The CDR3 nucleotides are TGTGCCAGCCGGATTAGCGGGGGGCCCGGGGAGCTGTTTTTT.